This T cell receptor (beta chain) derives from a study of CD8+ T cells in alopecia areata. About the study: Tofacitinib therapy took 6 to 18 months; 6 months off drug came after.

cDNA reverse transcribed from extracted RNA served as the sequencing template. TCRdb's copy holds only in-frame clones and misses some; the assay was immunoSEQ multiplex PCR. The table shows a few hundred thousand clones, with around two fifths occurring only once. Regarding treatment: oral pan-JAK inhibitor, 5-10 mg twice daily. The CDR3 is 16 amino acids. The V segment lost 0 bases and the J segment 2 bases; nucleotides outside the gene matches: 4. CDR1 and CDR2 (germline): MNHEY, SVGAGI. Study-wide findings and caveats: Lesional scalp, especially alopecia totalis/universalis, showed higher clonality than normal scalp. While tofacitinib was given, many expanded lesional clones persisted in scalp and blood. Normal skin contains resident alphabeta T cells, and these are also sequenced in scalp samples.

A few counts support this clone. The antigen remains unidentified. This sequence joins TRBV6-5 and TRBJ2-1; TRBD2 matches at 7 bases. Sequences were derived from CD4+ T cells sorted from blood, sampled at approximately week 31, from a patient treated with tofacitinib. This sequence was found in a human donor with alopecia areata. CDR3 loop: CASSYSGGGAYNEQFF. The CDR3 DNA sequence: TGTGCCAGCAGTTACTCCGGCGGGGGAGCCTACAATGAGCAGTTCTTC.